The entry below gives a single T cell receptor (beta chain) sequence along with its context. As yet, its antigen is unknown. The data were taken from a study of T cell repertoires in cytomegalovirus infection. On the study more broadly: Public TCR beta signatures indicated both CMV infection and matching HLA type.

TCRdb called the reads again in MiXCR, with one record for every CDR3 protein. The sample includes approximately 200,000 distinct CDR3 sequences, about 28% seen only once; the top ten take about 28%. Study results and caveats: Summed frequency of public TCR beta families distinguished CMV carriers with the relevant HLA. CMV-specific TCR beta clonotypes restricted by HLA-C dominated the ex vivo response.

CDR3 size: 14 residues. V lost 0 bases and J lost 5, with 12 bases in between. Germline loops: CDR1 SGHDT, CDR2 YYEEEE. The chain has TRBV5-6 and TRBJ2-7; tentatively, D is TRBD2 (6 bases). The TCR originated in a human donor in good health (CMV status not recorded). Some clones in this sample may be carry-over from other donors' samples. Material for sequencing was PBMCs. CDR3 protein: CASSLVAGSHEQYF. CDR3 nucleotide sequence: TGTGCCAGCAGCTTGGTGGCGGGATCCCACGAGCAGTACTTC.